These 32 T cell receptor beta chains share one sample of origin, sequenced in a study of a mutant IDH1 vaccine in newly diagnosed glioma. The assay was immunoSEQ multiplex PCR, and TCRdb's table has in-frame clones only and misses some. This table holds about 58,000 clones, 84% found once. For these TCRs, the target antigens are not known. Sample time point: week 5, during vaccination. It was 300 ug of mutant IDH1 20-mer peptide that made up each vaccine dose, given with topical imiquimod. Sequencing used PBMCs, obtained from a glioma patient whose treatment included an IDH1 peptide vaccine. Receptors were obtained from a woman aged 45-60 years with glioma.

This chain uses TRBV7-2 with TRBJ1-5; TRBD1 agrees at 7 bases. CDR3 length: 13 residues. V shed 6 bases and J 6 bases; nucleotides not matched to a gene: 5. Germline lookup yields CDR1 SGHTA and CDR2 FQGNSA. This CDR3 is CASSQQGFQPQHF. The CDR3 region has the DNA TGTGCCAGCAGTCAACAGGGGTTTCAGCCCCAGCATTTT.

CDR3 sequence reads: CASSETSTGTQYF. The CDR3 region has the DNA TGTGCCAGCAGTGAGACTAGCACGGGGACCCAGTACTTC. The rearrangement links TRBV2 to TRBJ2-5; 7 bases agree with TRBD2. The CDR3 consists of 13 residues. Germline CDR1 SNHLY, CDR2 FYNNEI. With 3 bases clipped from V and 7 bases from J, the junction kept 5 bases outside the gene matches.

The chain couples TRBV7-2 to TRBJ1-1; D might be TRBD1 (5 bases). Germline loops: CDR1 SGHTA, CDR2 FQGNSA. Trimming took off 0 bases at V and 5 bases at J, with 13 bases between the two ends. The CDR3 loop spans 15 amino acids. CDR3 sequence (DNA): TGTGCCAGCAGCTTAGCCCCCGGGGGAGGAACTGAAGCTTTCTTT. Amino acids: CASSLAPGGGTEAFF.

The chain recombines TRBV30 with TRBJ1-3, with no clear D. Trimming took off 1 base at V and 4 bases at J, with 8 bases between the two ends. This CDR3 has 13 amino acids. Germline lookup yields CDR1 GTSNPN and CDR2 SVGIG (reference sequence). CDR3: CAWSALTGNTIYF. CDR3 in DNA: TGTGCCTGGAGTGCCCTGACAGGAAACACCATATATTTT.

A single count supports this clone. This rearrangement joins TRBV7-9 to TRBJ1-1; TRBD1 is a possible D gene (5 bases). The CDR3 is 15 residues long. Trimming took 0 bases from V and 5 from J, leaving 13 bases between them. From germline, CDR1 is SEHNR and CDR2 FQNEAQ (reference sequence). CDR3 sequence (DNA): TGTGCCAGCAGCTTAGCAGGGACGTTTCAGACTGAAGCTTTCTTT. Protein sequence: CASSLAGTFQTEAFF.

The chain joins TRBV15 to TRBJ1-5; 11 bases are shared with TRBD1. Germline loops: CDR1 LNHNV, CDR2 YYDKDF (reference sequence). The V gene end was trimmed by 2 bases and the J gene end by 6 bases; junction bases not matched to a gene: 3. This CDR3 contains 15 residues. The CDR3 region has the DNA TGTGCCACCAGCAGACTGGACAGGGGGCCTCAGCCCCAGCATTTT. It codes for CATSRLDRGPQPQHF.

The chain employs TRBV6-1 and TRBJ1-5; D is ambiguous. This CDR3 region has 18 residues. Germline V lookup: CDR1 MNHNS, CDR2 SASEGT. V was cut by 3 bases and J by 0 bases, with 18 bases left in between. CDR3 in DNA: TGTGCCAGCAGTGATTATTTTGTTGTCGGGGATAGCAATCAGCCCCAGCATTTT. It codes for CASSDYFVVGDSNQPQHF.

The CDR3 DNA reads TGTGCCAGCGGCCCAGGCCTCCAAGAGACCCAGTACTTC. Translating gives CASGPGLQETQYF. V and J are TRBV27 and TRBJ2-5; D not resolved. The length of the CDR3 is 13 residues. CDR1 and CDR2 (germline): MNHEY, SMNVEV (reference sequence). Trimming took off 8 bases at V and 1 base at J, with 11 bases between the two ends.

As regards this clone: Compared with germline, one end of the junction differs, possibly owing to a read error. The V call is TRBV10-2, the J call TRBJ1-1; D gene ambiguous. Germline V CDR1 and CDR2: WSHSY, SAAADI. The CDR3 covers 8 residues. The CDR3 reads CASKINPF. The CDR3 DNA reads TGCGCCAGCAAAATCAATCCTTTT.

The chain recombines TRBV5-8 with TRBJ2-1; TRBD1 might be the D (5 bases). Trimming stripped 6 bases from V and 3 bases from J, with 10 bases between. The CDR3 loop spans 13 amino acids. Looked up from germline, CDR1 is SGHTS and CDR2 is YDEGEE. The CDR3 protein is CASTHDSYNEQFF. In DNA form, the CDR3 reads TGTGCCAGCACCCATGACAGCTACAATGAGCAGTTCTTC.

By proportion, this clone is medium-sized. The V and J genes are TRBV4-3 and TRBJ1-3, with 8 bases aligning to TRBD1. V was pared by 0 bases and J by 1 base, with 8 bases of the junction left unmatched. There are 18 residues in the CDR3. Germline V gene lookup returns CDR1 LGHNA and CDR2 YSLEER. Here the CDR3 DNA reads TGCGCCAGCAGCCAAGACCCCCAGGGGGCAGAGTCTGGAAACACCATATATTTT. Translation: CASSQDPQGAESGNTIYF.

The DNA for the CDR3 is TGTGCCAGTGCCCGAAACACCATATATTTT. Its protein product is CASARNTIYF. The V call is TRBV28, the J call TRBJ1-3; unclear D gene. In germline, CDR1 is MDHEN, CDR2 SYDVKM. This CDR3 region has 10 residues. V was shortened by 9 bases and J by 5 bases, with 5 bases between the two germline ends.

V and J are TRBV6-1 and TRBJ2-7; tentatively, D is TRBD1 (6 bases). Trimming pared 1 base from V and 5 bases from J, leaving 12 bases between. The CDR3 is 14 residues long. CDR1 is MNHNS and CDR2 is SASEGT in the germline V gene. This CDR3 is CASSEGQGFDEQYF. The DNA of the CDR3 is TGTGCCAGCAGTGAAGGGCAGGGGTTCGACGAGCAGTACTTC.

The J gene is TRBJ2-2, the V gene TRBV5-4, with 16 bases matching TRBD2. Germline values: CDR1 SGHNT, CDR2 YYREEE (reference sequence). V shed 4 bases and J 5 bases; nucleotides not matched to a gene: 8. This CDR3 has 18 residues. For the CDR3, the DNA is TGTGCCAGCAGCCCTTCGGGACTAGCGGGGGGGCGTACCGGGGAGCTGTTTTTT. As protein: CASSPSGLAGGRTGELFF.

V and J are TRBV28 and TRBJ2-7; no clear D gene. The CDR3 contains 11 residues. V was clipped by 2 bases and J by 6 bases, with 5 bases between them. Germline CDR1 reads MDHEN; CDR2 reads SYDVKM. DNA for the CDR3: TGTGCCAGCAGTTTAGTGGGCGAGCAGTACTTC. This sequence encodes CASSLVGEQYF.

This chain uses TRBV6-4 with TRBJ1-2, with 10 bases matching TRBD1. Trimming cost V 0 bases and J 8 bases; bases outside gene matches: 0. The length of the CDR3 is 13 residues. Per the germline V gene, CDR1 is MRHNA and CDR2 is SNTAGT. CDR3 sequence reads: CASSDSTGGGYTF. The DNA for the CDR3 is TGTGCCAGCAGTGACTCGACAGGGGGCGGCTACACCTTC.

The chain couples TRBV7-8 to TRBJ2-3; TRBD2 matches 8 bases. Losses at the gene ends were 2 bases for V and 0 bases for J; bases not matched to a gene: 4. CDR3 length: 16 residues. CDR1 is SGHVS, CDR2 FQNEAQ, per germline. The CDR3 reads CASSLSGGLSTDTQYF. DNA for the CDR3: TGTGCCAGCAGCTTAAGCGGGGGCCTTAGCACAGATACGCAGTATTTT. The variable domain in full, with the rest retrieved from reference TRBV7-8 and TRBJ2-3, is GAGVSQSPRYKVAKRGQDVALRCDPISGHVSLFWYQQALGQGPEFLTYFQNEAQLDKSGLPSDRFFAERPEGSVSTLKIQRTQQEDSAVYLCASSLSGGLSTDTQYFGPGTRLTVL.

Written as DNA, the CDR3 is TGTGCCAGCTTCAACCCCGGACAGCCTGAAGCTTTCTTT. Translating gives CASFNPGQPEAFF. The chain combines TRBV6-5 with TRBJ1-1, with TRBD1 as a possible D gene (6 bases). Trimming took 8 bases from V and 6 from J, leaving 16 bases between them. In germline, CDR1 is MNHEY, CDR2 SVGAGI. The CDR3 covers 13 residues.

The chain carries TRBV25-1 and TRBJ1-2; D gene unclear. Germline assignment: CDR1 MGHDK and CDR2 SYGVNS. V lost 5 bases and J 2 bases, leaving 9 bases between the germline ends. The CDR3 loop spans 13 amino acids. The CDR3 nucleotides read TGTGCCAGCAGTATGCCGGGGAACTATGGCTACACCTTC. Translation gives CASSMPGNYGYTF.

This chain connects TRBV7-9 to TRBJ2-3; D could derive from TRBD1 or TRBD2 (6 bases each). Deletions cut 3 bases from V and 0 bases from J, with 13 bases between. The CDR3 contains 16 residues. Per the germline V gene, CDR1 is SEHNR and CDR2 is FQNEAQ (reference sequence). CDR3 bases: TGTGCCAGCAGCTTGGACACGGGGGCCAGCACAGATACGCAGTATTTT. This sequence encodes CASSLDTGASTDTQYF. The full variable domain, in which reference TRBV7-9 and TRBJ2-3 provide the parts outside the CDR3, is DTGVSQNPRHKITKRGQNVTFRCDPISEHNRLYWYRQTLGQGPEFLTYFQNEAQLEKSRLLSDRFSAERPKGSFSTLEIQRTEQGDSAMYLCASSLDTGASTDTQYFGPGTRLTVL.

This clone has just one count. The rearrangement joins TRBV9 to TRBJ2-3; TRBD2 agrees at 10 bases. The CDR3 covers 16 residues. V shed 1 base, J shed 2 bases, and the junction held 4 bases outside the gene matches. The germline CDR1 and CDR2 sequences are SGDLS and YYNGEE. The CDR3 DNA sequence: TGTGCCAGCAGCGTAACAGCGGGGGGGGTCACAGATACGCAGTATTTT. Its translation: CASSVTAGGVTDTQYF.

The chain is built from TRBV19 and TRBJ1-2, with 12 bases that match TRBD1. Trimming cost V 5 bases and J 3 bases; bases outside gene matches: 19. CDR1 and CDR2 (germline): LNHDA, SQIVND (reference sequence). The CDR3 is 20 residues long. CDR3 nucleotides: TGTGCCAGTAGTGGGTCCGGGACAGGGGGCGCCTGGTCTCTCGACTATGGCTACACCTTC. Encoded protein: CASSGSGTGGAWSLDYGYTF.

The chain carries TRBV2 and TRBJ1-6; D might be TRBD1 (6 bases). Germline CDR1 is SNHLY and CDR2 is FYNNEI. V was pared by 7 bases and J by 7 bases, with 17 bases between. The CDR3 runs 15 residues. The chain's CDR3 is CASTSGGGGNSPLHF. The CDR3 coding sequence is TGTGCCAGCACCTCGGGAGGGGGGGGAAATTCACCCCTCCACTTT.

The chain is built from TRBV6-5 and TRBJ2-3; TRBD2 agrees at 10 bases. Trimming cost V 6 bases and J 1 base; bases outside gene matches: 4. Germline V gene sequence: CDR1 MNHEY, CDR2 SVGAGI. This CDR3 is built from 15 residues. The chain's CDR3 is CASSRGTSGTDTQYF. The CDR3, as DNA: TGTGCCAGCAGCCGGGGGACTAGCGGCACAGATACGCAGTATTTT.

J is TRBJ1-2 and V is TRBV5-1, with unresolved D. Trimming took off 0 bases at V and 4 bases at J, with 19 bases between the two ends. The CDR3 consists of 17 residues. From germline, CDR1 is SGHRS and CDR2 YFSETQ. The CDR3 region is CASSLGGLGATIYGYTF. CDR3 DNA sequence: TGCGCCAGCAGCTTGGGAGGGTTAGGTGCGACTATCTATGGCTACACCTTC.

The V and J genes are TRBV5-4 and TRBJ1-2; possibly TRBD1 for D (5 bases). The V gene's germline CDR1 is SGHNT and CDR2 YYREEE (reference sequence). Trimming took off 5 bases at V and 3 bases at J, with 11 bases between the two ends. The CDR3 is 13 amino acids. The CDR3 sequence is CASRPDSDYGYTF. CDR3 sequence (DNA): TGTGCCAGCAGACCCGACAGTGACTATGGCTACACCTTC.

The chain carries TRBV6-4 and TRBJ2-3, with D perhaps TRBD1 (6 bases). This CDR3 contains 14 residues. V was cut by 5 bases and J by 3 bases, with 12 bases left in between. Germline CDR1 reads MRHNA; CDR2 reads SNTAGT. CDR3 sequence: CASSKGTKTDTQYF. As DNA, the CDR3 is TGTGCCAGCAGTAAGGGGACAAAGACAGATACGCAGTATTTT.

The chain is built from TRBV11-3 and TRBJ1-4; the match to TRBD1 covers 7 bases. The length of the CDR3 is 14 residues. The junction had 3 bases not matched to a gene; V was cut back by 4 bases and J by 4 bases. Germline CDR1 is SGHNT and CDR2 is YENEEA. CDR3 coding DNA: TGTGCCAGCAGCTGGGACAGCGGTAATGAAAAACTGTTTTTT. Protein sequence: CASSWDSGNEKLFF. The complete variable domain, with remaining parts taken from reference TRBV11-3 and TRBJ1-4, reads EAGVVQSPRYKIIEKKQPVAFWCNPISGHNTLYWYLQNLGQGPELLIRYENEEAVDDSQLPKDRFSAERLKGVDSTLKIQPAELGDSAVYLCASSWDSGNEKLFFGSGTQLSVL.

J is TRBJ1-1 and V is TRBV4-2; D call uncertain. The CDR3 length is 16 residues. Looked up from germline, CDR1 is LGHNA and CDR2 is YNFKEQ. V was clipped by 1 base and J by 4 bases, with 16 bases between them. The CDR3 here is CASSQGLTGNPTEAFF. The CDR3 DNA follows: TGTGCCAGCAGCCAAGGGCTGACCGGGAATCCCACTGAAGCTTTCTTT.

V usage is TRBV29-1 and J usage is TRBJ1-1, with TRBD1 matching 10 bases. The CDR3 loop spans 13 amino acids. The germline V gene has CDR1 SQVTM and CDR2 ANQGSEA. Losses at the gene ends were 7 bases for V and 7 bases for J; bases not matched to a gene: 9. The CDR3 loop reads CSGSGQGVYEAFF. The CDR3 DNA reads as TGCAGCGGATCAGGACAGGGGGTTTATGAAGCTTTCTTT. Supplemented by reference TRBV29-1 and TRBJ1-1, the full variable domain reads SAVISQKPSRDICQRGTSLTIQCQVDSQVTMMFWYRQQPGQSLTLIATANQGSEATYESGFVIDKFPISRPNLTFSTLTVSNMSPEDSSIYLCSGSGQGVYEAFFGQGTRLTVV.

In this sample, this clone turned up a few times. The chain has TRBV14 and TRBJ1-1; 9 bases are a match to TRBD1. Germline V gives CDR1 SGHDN, CDR2 FVKESK. The CDR3 is 15 amino acids. The ends lost 1 base at V and 7 bases at J; junction bases unmatched: 7. The CDR3 loop reads CASSQALGQGYEAFF. CDR3 nucleotides: TGTGCCAGCAGCCAAGCACTGGGACAGGGATATGAAGCTTTCTTT.

This clone was picked up a small number of times. The chain carries TRBV7-8 and TRBJ1-5; 7 nucleotides match TRBD1. From germline, CDR1 is SGHVS and CDR2 FQNEAQ. With 6 bases clipped from V and 9 bases from J, the junction kept 14 bases outside the gene matches. The CDR3 length is 15 residues. The CDR3 loop is CASRQSADRVGPQHF. In DNA, the CDR3 is TGTGCCAGCAGACAAAGTGCCGACAGGGTTGGGCCCCAGCATTTT.